This note documents a single T cell receptor beta chain sequence. This sample was taken from a study of T cell changes during pregnancy in multiple sclerosis. The CDR3 has 13 residues. CDR1 is SGHRS, CDR2 YFSETQ, per germline. Trimming pared 0 bases from V and 6 bases from J, leaving 7 bases between. TCRdb's copy holds only in-frame clones and misses some; the assay was immunoSEQ multiplex PCR. This sample carries roughly 50,000 clones, around 94% of them seen once, and the ten largest clones take about 3%. The sample here was CD8+ T cells from peripheral blood mononuclear cells, taken in the third trimester of pregnancy. V and J are TRBV5-1 and TRBJ2-1; D gene ambiguous. The TCR sequence derives from a female donor with multiple sclerosis, enrolled in a pregnancy study. The CDR3 loop is CASSLGTVNEQFF. For the CDR3, the DNA is TGCGCCAGCAGCTTGGGTACAGTCAATGAGCAGTTCTTC.